These 23 T cell receptor beta chains were all obtained from the same sample, sequenced in a study of shared clonotypes between healthy human individuals. Only in-frame clones appear in the TCRdb table, and some are missing; sequencing was by immunoSEQ multiplex PCR. In the table there are 2,500,000 or so clones, 93% of which are singletons. The sample consisted of naive CD4+ T cells from PBMCs. Subset indicated: CD45RA+ positively selected. All receptors derive from a man aged 18-30 years in good health. Some clones in this sample may be carry-over from other donors' samples.

This rearrangement joins TRBV14 to TRBJ2-2; 8 bases are a match to TRBD2. Germline trimming cut 0 bases from V and 5 bases from J; bases unmatched to any gene: 14. In germline, CDR1 is SGHDN, CDR2 FVKESK. CDR3 length: 19 residues. The CDR3 loop reads CASSQEAGRASGWTGELFF. Here the CDR3 DNA reads TGTGCCAGCAGCCAAGAAGCCGGGAGGGCTTCCGGATGGACCGGGGAGCTGTTTTTT.

The rearrangement joins TRBV12-5 to TRBJ2-1; TRBD2 matches 9 bases. The CDR3 contains 16 residues. Germline loops: CDR1 LGHNT, CDR2 FRNRAP. The junction had 11 bases not matched to a gene; V was cut back by 4 bases and J by 7 bases. DNA for the CDR3: TGTGCTAGTGGTTCCAGAATAGCGGGAGAGTTTAATGAGCAGTTCTTC. Its translation is CASGSRIAGEFNEQFF. The full variable domain, rest sourced from reference TRBV12-5 and TRBJ2-1, is DARVTQTPRHKVTEMGQEVTMRCQPILGHNTVFWYRQTMMQGLELLAYFRNRAPLDDSGMPKDRFSAEMPDATLATLKIQPSEPRDSAVYFCASGSRIAGEFNEQFFGPGTRLTVL.

The rearrangement joins TRBV5-8 to TRBJ2-7, with 7 bases identical to TRBD2. Looked up from germline, CDR1 is SGHTS and CDR2 is YDEGEE. J lost 0 bases, V lost 0 bases, and 9 bases had no gene match. The CDR3 has 17 amino acids. As DNA, the CDR3 is TGTGCCAGCAGCTTGGTTCCTAGCGGAAGGAGCTCCTACGAGCAGTACTTC. As protein: CASSLVPSGRSSYEQYF.

This sequence joins TRBV28 and TRBJ2-6; D is perhaps TRBD1 (6 bases). The CDR3 length is 17 residues. V lost 10 bases, J lost 2 bases, and 21 bases lay in between. The germline gives CDR1 MDHEN, CDR2 SYDVKM. CDR3 region: CATIGTLGIPGANVLTF. The CDR3 bases are TGTGCCACCATCGGGACACTGGGGATCCCTGGGGCCAACGTCCTGACTTTC.

This sequence joins TRBV5-1 and TRBJ1-6; D perhaps matches TRBD1 (6 bases). CDR1 SGHRS and CDR2 YFSETQ come from the germline V gene. The V end was cut by 0 bases, the J end by 7 bases, with 14 bases between. The CDR3 loop spans 16 amino acids. For the CDR3, the DNA is TGCGCCAGCAGCTTGGCCGTGAGGACAGTCAATTCACCCCTCCACTTT. Protein product: CASSLAVRTVNSPLHF.

DNA for the CDR3: TGTGCCTCCTTATCCCATGACAGGTACAATGAGCAGTTCTTC. Translation gives CASLSHDRYNEQFF. The chain carries TRBV30 and TRBJ2-1, with D tentatively TRBD1 (6 bases). The CDR3 is made up of 14 amino acids. Between the trimmed V and J ends, which lost 7 bases and 4 bases, there was a span of 17 bases. The V gene's germline CDR1 is GTSNPN and CDR2 SVGIG (reference sequence).

As to this clone: Other DNA sequences of this sample code for an identical CDR3. The chain is built from TRBV5-1 and TRBJ1-1; no firm D call. The CDR3 covers 13 residues. CDR1 SGHRS and CDR2 YFSETQ come from the germline V gene. The V gene lost 0 bases and the J gene lost 5 bases, with 8 bases spanning the gap. CDR3 coding DNA: TGCGCCAGCAGCTTGGGCGATGGGACTGAAGCTTTCTTT. Its translation is CASSLGDGTEAFF.

The V call is TRBV19, the J call TRBJ1-3; D is undetermined. Germline values: CDR1 LNHDA, CDR2 SQIVND (reference sequence). Trimming left V 7 bases short and J 0 bases short, with 16 bases between. The CDR3 contains 16 residues. As DNA, the CDR3 is TGTGCCAGTACCGTCCCGGGCCCTAGCTCTGGAAACACCATATATTTT. This gives the protein CASTVPGPSSGNTIYF.

The chain links TRBV20-1 to TRBJ2-1; D is unresolved. This CDR3 is 11 amino acids long. The V gene lost 6 bases and the J gene lost 12 bases, with 15 bases spanning the gap. CDR1 and CDR2 from the germline V gene are DFQATT and SNEGSKA (reference sequence). The CDR3 loop is CSAPLGPGQFF. CDR3 bases: TGCAGTGCCCCGCTAGGACCTGGGCAGTTCTTC.

The CDR3: CSALRQAGAFF. CDR3 coding DNA: TGCAGTGCACTTAGACAGGCTGGGGCTTTCTTT. V and J are TRBV20-1 and TRBJ1-1; D is perhaps TRBD1 (6 bases). V was pared by 6 bases and J by 11 bases, with 16 bases between. The CDR3 loop spans 11 amino acids. Germline values: CDR1 DFQATT, CDR2 SNEGSKA (reference sequence).

CDR3 coding DNA: TGTGCCGGATCGCGTCTAGCGGGAGCTGAGCAGTTCTTC. Amino acid sequence: CAGSRLAGAEQFF. V gene TRBV28 combines with J gene TRBJ2-1, with 10 bases matching TRBD2. The ends lost 11 bases at V and 9 bases at J; junction bases unmatched: 10. Germline lookup yields CDR1 MDHEN and CDR2 SYDVKM. The CDR3 spans 13 residues.

The chain has TRBV28 and TRBJ2-5, with D hard to call. Trimming removed 6 bases from V and 2 bases from J, with 7 bases in between. Germline values: CDR1 MDHEN, CDR2 SYDVKM. This CDR3 comprises 12 residues. CDR3 sequence (DNA): TGTGCCAGCAGAAAGCCACAAGAGACCCAGTACTTC. This encodes CASRKPQETQYF. The complete variable domain, with remaining parts taken from reference TRBV28 and TRBJ2-5, reads DVKVTQSSRYLVKRTGEKVFLECVQDMDHENMFWYRQDPGLGLRLIYFSYDVKMKEKGDIPEGYSVSREKKERFSLILESASTNQTSMYLCASRKPQETQYFGPGTRLLVL.

The gene calls are TRBV28 and TRBJ1-5; D not resolved. Trimming stripped 2 bases from V and 9 bases from J, with 8 bases between. The CDR3 covers 12 residues. Germline assignment: CDR1 MDHEN and CDR2 SYDVKM. CDR3 protein: CASSLPQVPQHF. The CDR3 DNA reads as TGTGCCAGCAGTTTACCCCAGGTGCCCCAGCATTTT.

Concerning this clone: The identical CDR3 is also encoded by other nucleotide sequences in the sample. CDR3 amino acids: CASSPGLALYNEQFF. The CDR3, as DNA: TGTGCCAGCTCACCCGGACTAGCGCTCTACAATGAGCAGTTCTTC. This rearrangement joins TRBV18 to TRBJ2-1; 9 bases are shared with TRBD2. Germline lookup yields CDR1 KGHSH and CDR2 LQKENI. This CDR3 spans 15 amino acids. With V trimmed by 3 bases and J by 3 bases, 3 bases remained unmatched.

This clone was recorded only once. V usage is TRBV5-1 and J usage is TRBJ1-1; D uncertain. V lost 7 bases, J lost 0 bases, and 13 bases lay in between. Germline loops: CDR1 SGHRS, CDR2 YFSETQ. There are 14 residues in the CDR3. Here the CDR3 reads CASGVVGVNTEAFF. The CDR3 nucleotides read TGCGCCAGCGGGGTTGTGGGAGTGAACACTGAAGCTTTCTTT.

This chain uses TRBV5-4 with TRBJ1-2; no definite D call. The germline CDR1 and CDR2 sequences are SGHNT and YYREEE (reference sequence). V shed 4 bases and J shed 7 bases, with 8 bases lying between them. This CDR3 region has 11 residues. The CDR3 DNA reads TGTGCCAGCAGCCTTAATCTTGGCTACACCTTC. Protein sequence: CASSLNLGYTF.

Regarding this clone: This sample includes further DNA sequences coding for the same CDR3. As DNA, the CDR3 is TGTGCCAGTAGTATCTCCGGGACAAGGGAGACCCAGTACTTC. It yields the protein CASSISGTRETQYF. This chain links TRBV19 with TRBJ2-5; maybe TRBD1 (6 bases). Trimming pared 3 bases from V and 5 bases from J, leaving 13 bases between. The CDR3 loop spans 14 amino acids. Germline CDR1 is LNHDA and CDR2 is SQIVND (reference sequence). Using reference TRBV19 and TRBJ2-5 for the parts outside the CDR3, the full variable domain is DGGITQSPKYLFRKEGQNVTLSCEQNLNHDAMYWYRQDPGQGLRLIYYSQIVNDFQKGDIAEGYSVSREKKESFPLTVTSAQKNPTAFYLCASSISGTRETQYFGPGTRLLVL.

This rearrangement joins TRBV6-5 to TRBJ1-5; no reliable D call. The germline V and J ends were trimmed by 2 bases and 6 bases, with 8 bases remaining between them. Looked up from germline, CDR1 is MNHEY and CDR2 is SVGAGI. This CDR3 contains 13 residues. The DNA for the CDR3 is TGTGCCAGCAGTTACGAACGGGCTCAGCCCCAGCATTTT. Translated: CASSYERAQPQHF.

V and J are TRBV9 and TRBJ2-1; no reliable D call. The CDR3 is 15 amino acids. The V end lost 4 bases, the J end lost 5 bases, and 16 bases lay between the germline ends. Germline lookup yields CDR1 SGDLS and CDR2 YYNGEE. CDR3 protein: CASSPRLLVDNEQFF. Written as DNA, the CDR3 is TGTGCCAGCAGCCCACGATTACTGGTGGACAATGAGCAGTTCTTC. The complete variable domain, with remaining parts taken from reference TRBV9 and TRBJ2-1, reads DSGVTQTPKHLITATGQRVTLRCSPRSGDLSVYWYQQSLDQGLQFLIQYYNGEERAKGNILERFSAQQFPDLHSELNLSSLELGDSALYFCASSPRLLVDNEQFFGPGTRLTVL.

This chain joins TRBV28 and TRBJ2-2, with a possible D match to TRBD1 (6 bases). The length of the CDR3 is 15 residues. Germline values: CDR1 MDHEN, CDR2 SYDVKM. Deletions cut 7 bases from V and 2 bases from J, with 14 bases between. The CDR3 loop reads CASNPPGTNTGELFF. CDR3 coding DNA: TGTGCCAGCAACCCGCCCGGGACAAACACCGGGGAGCTGTTTTTT.

This clone has a single count. V is TRBV28 and J is TRBJ2-7; 8 positions match TRBD1. Germline V gene data show CDR1 as MDHEN and CDR2 as SYDVKM. The V gene end was trimmed by 7 bases and the J gene end by 5 bases; junction bases not matched to a gene: 13. This CDR3 spans 15 amino acids. In DNA form, the CDR3 reads TGTGCCAGCAATCCTCGACAGGGGCCGCGACACGAGCAGTACTTC. As protein: CASNPRQGPRHEQYF.

This chain uses TRBV4-2 with TRBJ2-3; 13 nucleotides match TRBD2. This CDR3 contains 15 residues. Per germline, CDR1 LGHNA and CDR2 YNFKEQ. Trimming removed 4 bases from V and 6 bases from J; junction bases left unmatched: 4. The CDR3 protein is CASSRTSGRADTQYF. DNA of the CDR3: TGTGCCAGCAGCCGAACTAGCGGGAGGGCCGATACGCAGTATTTT.

The V call is TRBV6-1, the J call TRBJ2-3; 12 bases are a match to TRBD1. The CDR3 consists of 15 residues. Germline lookup yields CDR1 MNHNS and CDR2 SASEGT. V dropped 6 bases and J dropped 5; count of bases not matched to a gene: 6. The CDR3 DNA sequence: TGTGCCAGCAGCCGGGACAGGGGGCGTGTAGATACGCAGTATTTT. Translation gives CASSRDRGRVDTQYF.